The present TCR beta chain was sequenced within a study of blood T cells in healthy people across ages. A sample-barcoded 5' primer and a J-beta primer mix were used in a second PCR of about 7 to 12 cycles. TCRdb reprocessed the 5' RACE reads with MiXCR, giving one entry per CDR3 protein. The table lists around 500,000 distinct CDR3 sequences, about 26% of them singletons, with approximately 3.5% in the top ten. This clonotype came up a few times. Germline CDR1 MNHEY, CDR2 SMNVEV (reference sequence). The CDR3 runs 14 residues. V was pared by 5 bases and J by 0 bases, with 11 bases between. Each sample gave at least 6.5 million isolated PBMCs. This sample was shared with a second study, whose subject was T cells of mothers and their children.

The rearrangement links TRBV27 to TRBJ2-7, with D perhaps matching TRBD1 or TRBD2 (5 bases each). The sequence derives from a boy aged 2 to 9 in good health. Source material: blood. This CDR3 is CASSASGTSYEQYF. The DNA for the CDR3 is TGTGCCAGCAGTGCTTCCGGGACCTCCTACGAGCAGTACTTC.